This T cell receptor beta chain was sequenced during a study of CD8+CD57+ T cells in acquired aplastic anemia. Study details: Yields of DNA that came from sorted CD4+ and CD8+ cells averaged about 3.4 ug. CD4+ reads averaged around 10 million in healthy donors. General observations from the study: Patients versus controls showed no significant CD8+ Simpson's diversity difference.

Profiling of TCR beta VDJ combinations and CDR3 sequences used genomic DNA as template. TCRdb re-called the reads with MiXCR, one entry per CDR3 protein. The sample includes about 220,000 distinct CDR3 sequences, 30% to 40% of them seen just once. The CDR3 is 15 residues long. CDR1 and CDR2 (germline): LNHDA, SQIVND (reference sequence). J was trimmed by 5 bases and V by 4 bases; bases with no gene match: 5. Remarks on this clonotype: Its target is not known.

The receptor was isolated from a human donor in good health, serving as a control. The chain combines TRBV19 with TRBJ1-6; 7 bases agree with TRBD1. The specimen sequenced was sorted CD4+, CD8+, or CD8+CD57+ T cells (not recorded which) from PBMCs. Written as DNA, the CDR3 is TGTGCCAGTAGTACCCTCGGACAGGATAATTCACCCCTCCACTTT. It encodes CASSTLGQDNSPLHF.